The 16 T cell receptor beta chains in this list originate from one sample, sequenced in a study of human T cells and chemical hapten exposure. TCRdb independently ran MiXCR on the RACE reads; one entry per CDR3 protein. The data show about 35,000 distinct CDR3 sequences, approximately 6.3% seen once. Stated time point: patch test 1, 2 weeks after DPC sensitization. The treatment is: therapeutic diphenylcyclopropenone sensitization with weekly scalp DPC. The authors extracted total RNA from unfractionated whole blood. Specimen: whole blood, collected in connection with sensitization to the hapten diphenylcyclopropenone (DPC). Receptor source: a woman in her 30s with alopecia areata. Some clones in this sample may be carry-over from other donors' samples.

This clonotype was seen only a few times. This chain connects TRBV6-5 to TRBJ1-3; D is perhaps TRBD1 (6 bases). This CDR3 is 15 amino acids long. Germline V lookup: CDR1 MNHEY, CDR2 SVGAGI. V shed 6 bases and J shed 2 bases, with 14 bases lying between them. CDR3 DNA: TGTGCCAGCAGATCGGACAGCTCCCCTGGAAACACCATATATTTT. It yields the protein CASRSDSSPGNTIYF.

This clonotype was seen at least ten times. The gene calls are TRBV10-3 and TRBJ2-1, with 10 bases matching TRBD1. With V trimmed by 2 bases and J by 8 bases, 6 bases remained unmatched. The CDR3 is 15 residues long. CDR1 and CDR2 (germline): ENHRY, SYGVKD. CDR3: CAISEPRTGGYEQFF. The CDR3 nucleotides are TGTGCCATCAGTGAGCCCCGGACAGGGGGGTATGAGCAGTTCTTC.

This clonotype was detected ten times or more. The genes are TRBV18 and TRBJ2-7, with 9 bases fitting TRBD1. The CDR3 extends over 16 amino acids. V shed 4 bases and J 1 base; nucleotides not matched to a gene: 8. CDR1 is KGHSH, CDR2 LQKENI, per germline. Here the CDR3 reads CASSLVGTGRSYEQYF. As DNA, the CDR3 is TGTGCCAGCTCACTCGTCGGGACAGGGCGGTCCTACGAGCAGTACTTC.

The rearrangement joins TRBV7-9 to TRBJ2-7; 7 bases map to TRBD2. V shed 5 bases, J shed 2 bases, and the junction held 9 bases outside the gene matches. This CDR3 has 15 residues. Looked up from germline, CDR1 is SEHNR and CDR2 is FQNEAQ (reference sequence). This CDR3 reads CASSRLSGAPYEQYF. CDR3 in DNA: TGTGCCAGCAGCCGATTGAGCGGGGCTCCCTACGAGCAGTACTTC.

The V call is TRBV5-1, the J call TRBJ2-1; 10 nucleotides line up with TRBD2. Germline CDR1 reads SGHRS; CDR2 reads YFSETQ. CDR3 length: 17 residues. V lost 0 bases and J lost 0; bases outside the gene matches: 3. The CDR3 DNA follows: TGCGCCAGCAGCTTGGGACCTAGCGGGAGCTCCTACAATGAGCAGTTCTTC. Translation: CASSLGPSGSSYNEQFF. Full variable domain (rest looked up from reference TRBV5-1 and TRBJ2-1): KAGVTQTPRYLIKTRGQQVTLSCSPISGHRSVSWYQQTPGQGLQFLFEYFSETQRNKGNFPGRFSGRQFSNSRSEMNVSTLELGDSALYLCASSLGPSGSSYNEQFFGPGTRLTVL.

This clonotype has a count of ten or more. The chain links TRBV6-9 to TRBJ2-7, with D maybe TRBD1 (6 bases). The length of the CDR3 is 15 residues. Trimming took off 5 bases at V and 0 bases at J, with 14 bases between the two ends. CDR1 is MNHGY, CDR2 SVAAGI, per germline. CDR3 in DNA: TGTGCCAGCAGTCCCCCGGACAGTTTCTCCTACGAGCAGTACTTC. Its translation: CASSPPDSFSYEQYF.

A remark on this clonotype: A single base separates this from a much larger clone, so it may be a read error. The genes are TRBV20-1 and TRBJ1-4; no reliable D call. The CDR3 extends over 13 amino acids. Germline lookup yields CDR1 DFQATT and CDR2 SNEGSKA (reference sequence). In DNA, the CDR3 is TGCAGTGCTAATTCGGGGTGGGATGAAAAACTGATTTTT. Protein: CSANSGWDEKLIF.

This clonotype was found many times. The chain joins TRBV9 to TRBJ2-3; no reliable D call. The germline V and J ends were trimmed by 0 bases and 6 bases, with 5 bases remaining between them. The CDR3 consists of 12 residues. CDR1 is SGDLS, CDR2 YYNGEE, per germline. CDR3 residues: CASSVATDTQYF. CDR3 in DNA: TGTGCCAGCAGCGTAGCTACGGATACGCAGTATTTT.

This clonotype was picked up many times. The chain couples TRBV4-1 to TRBJ1-5; D is undetermined. CDR3 length: 13 amino acids. Per the germline V gene, CDR1 is MGHRA and CDR2 is YSYEKL. V shed 0 bases and J shed 7 bases, with 7 bases lying between them. CDR3 sequence (DNA): TGCGCCAGCAGCCAAGATCTCAGCCAGCCCCAGCATTTT. This encodes CASSQDLSQPQHF.

There are a few counts of this clonotype. This chain links TRBV27 with TRBJ2-2; 7 bases align to TRBD1. The CDR3 sequence is 15 residues long. J was trimmed by 2 bases and V by 4 bases; bases with no gene match: 4. Germline CDR1 MNHEY, CDR2 SMNVEV (reference sequence). CDR3 amino acids: CASSSTGVNTGELFF. CDR3 sequence (DNA): TGTGCCAGCAGTTCCACAGGGGTAAACACCGGGGAGCTGTTTTTT.

This clonotype came up a few times. The J gene is TRBJ1-2, the V gene TRBV5-1; 9 bases fit TRBD1. J gave up 8 bases and V 3 bases, and 5 bases lay outside the gene matches. The CDR3 runs 13 residues. Per germline, CDR1 SGHRS and CDR2 YFSETQ. CDR3 bases: TGCGCCAGCAGCTCCGCACAGGGGGCAGGCTACACCTTC. Amino acids: CASSSAQGAGYTF.

As concerns this clonotype: A much bigger clone sits one base away, suggesting this may be a read error. The rearrangement links TRBV5-5 to TRBJ1-5; D perhaps matches TRBD1 (5 bases). The germline V and J ends were trimmed by 0 bases and 4 bases, with 8 bases remaining between them. This CDR3 has 14 residues. CDR1 and CDR2 from the germline V gene are SGHKS and YYEKEE (reference sequence). CDR3 amino acids: CASSLAGPNQPQHF. Written as DNA, the CDR3 is TGTGCCAGCAGCTTGGCAGGGCCGAATCAGCCCCAGCATTTT.

This clonotype was counted at least ten times. The chain is built from TRBV12-3 or TRBV12-4 and TRBJ2-7, with 8 bases aligning to TRBD2. Unmatched junction bases numbered 9, after V lost 6 bases and J lost 2 bases. The CDR3 runs to 15 residues. CDR3 region: CASRGGLELPYEQYF. The CDR3 bases are TGTGCCAGCAGAGGGGGACTAGAGCTTCCCTACGAGCAGTACTTC.

This clonotype was picked up many times. The V gene is TRBV28, the J gene TRBJ1-2; 7 bases are a match to TRBD1. The ends lost 4 bases at V and 4 bases at J; junction bases unmatched: 9. Germline values: CDR1 MDHEN, CDR2 SYDVKM. This CDR3 region has 15 residues. The CDR3 DNA reads as TGTGCCAGCAGTTCCCATACTCAGGGGGGCTATGGCTACACCTTC. Translated, it gives CASSSHTQGGYGYTF.

This clonotype showed up many times. The gene calls are TRBV12-3 or TRBV12-4 and TRBJ1-2; D is unclear. This CDR3 has 11 residues. V was trimmed by 10 bases and J by 6 bases, leaving 12 bases between them. CDR3 in amino acids: CATPAVDGYTF. The DNA for the CDR3 is TGTGCCACCCCGGCAGTGGATGGCTACACCTTC.

This clonotype was seen repeatedly, ten times or more. The chain couples TRBV5-1 to TRBJ2-1; the D gene is possibly TRBD1 (6 bases). The germline V gene encodes CDR1 SGHRS and CDR2 YFSETQ. This CDR3 comprises 14 residues. Trimming removed 3 bases from V and 2 bases from J, with 9 bases in between. The CDR3 sequence is CASSSQGPYNEQFF. The CDR3 DNA is TGCGCCAGCAGCTCACAGGGTCCCTACAATGAGCAGTTCTTC.